The clone carrying this TCR beta chain was counted a single time. No antigen is known for it. These data originate in a study of T cells in localized non-small cell lung cancer. Germline lookup yields CDR1 SEHNR and CDR2 FQNEAQ (reference sequence). The V gene lost 5 bases and the J gene lost 1 base, with 11 bases spanning the gap. The CDR3 consists of 14 residues. Clones were read by immunoSEQ multiplex PCR, and TCRdb kept only the in-frame ones, dropping some. The repertoire includes some 78,000 clones, about 83% of them detected once, and 2.8% sits in the top ten. General study points: Heterogeneity remains possible because sequencing was limited to only one tumor region. A raised T cell density in blood coincided with lengthier overall survival. The appearance of a median approximately 60 of the top 100 tumor clones was seen in adjacent lung. Uninvolved adjacent lung had the highest recorded T cell clonality, with tumor below it.

This chain joins TRBV7-9 and TRBJ1-1; maybe TRBD1 (5 bases). This TCR derives from a man between 35 and 75 years old with stage I lung adenocarcinoma. The sequencing here drew on peripheral blood, taken before any cancer treatment. CDR3 coding DNA: TGTGCCAGCAGCCACCTCGGGGGGAACACTGAAGCTTTCTTT. Protein sequence: CASSHLGGNTEAFF.